The rows below give T cell receptor beta chains drawn from one sample of a study of cytomegalovirus exposure and HLA in healthy donors. Assay used: immunoSEQ multiplex PCR; TCRdb lists only in-frame clones, some missing. Of about 170,000 clones in the sample, more than 60% are singletons; the top ten hold 2% to 2.5%. Material for sequencing was PBMCs. The receptors come from a human donor in good health. CDR3s include the opening cysteine and the closing phenylalanine or tryptophan. D genes are given only for firm matches. Only part of the rows carry a size: once, few, many, or a class if the clone is expanded.

size: NA; V: TRBV7-9; J: TRBJ2-7; D: TRBD1; DNA: TGTGCCAGCAGCATAGGACAGGGGGTTTACTTC; CDR3: CASSIGQGVYF
size: NA; V: TRBV5-1; J: TRBJ1-5; D: NA; DNA: TGCGCCAGCAGCTTGGATTCCGGGGAGGATCAGCCCCAGCATTTT; CDR3: CASSLDSGEDQPQHF
size: NA; V: TRBV19; J: TRBJ1-1; D: TRBD1; DNA: TGTGCCAGTAGCACCTACAGGGGATCGGGCACTGAAGCTTTCTTT; CDR3: CASSTYRGSGTEAFF
size: NA; V: TRBV5-8; J: TRBJ1-1; D: NA; DNA: TGTGCCAGCAGCTTCAGGTCCAGGGCCACTGAAGCTTTCTTT; CDR3: CASSFRSRATEAFF
size: NA; V: TRBV6-5; J: TRBJ1-2; D: NA; DNA: TGTGCCAGCAGTTACTCGAGGGTGGACAGCCCCTATGGCTACACCTTC; CDR3: CASSYSRVDSPYGYTF
size: NA; V: TRBV5-1; J: TRBJ1-5; D: NA; DNA: TGCGCCAGCAGGGCGGGGGGGGATAGCAATCAGCCCCAGCATTTT; CDR3: CASRAGGDSNQPQHF
size: NA; V: TRBV15; J: TRBJ1-6; D: NA; DNA: TGTGCCACCAGCACGCCTGGTGGAGATGTGGATTCACCCCTCCACTTT; CDR3: CATSTPGGDVDSPLHF
size: NA; V: TRBV5-6; J: TRBJ2-3; D: NA; DNA: TGTGCCAGCAGCTTGGTCGGGGGGCCTCCCGCAGATACGCAGTATTTT; CDR3: CASSLVGGPPADTQYF
size: NA; V: TRBV6-6; J: TRBJ1-1; D: TRBD1; DNA: TGTGCCAGCAGTTACCCGGACAGGGGCCGTCGAATTGCTTTCTTT; CDR3: CASSYPDRGRRIAFF
size: once; V: TRBV5-6; J: TRBJ1-5; D: TRBD1; DNA: TGTGCCAGCAGCTCTGGACAGGGCCGGGGCAATCAGCCCCAGCATTTT; CDR3: CASSSGQGRGNQPQHF
size: NA; V: TRBV7-9; J: TRBJ1-2; D: NA; DNA: TGTGCCAGCAGCTTGGGCAGGGAGGTCTATGGCTACACCTTC; CDR3: CASSLGREVYGYTF
size: few; V: TRBV6-4; J: TRBJ1-1; D: NA; DNA: TGTGCCAGCAGCCGGGATTCAAGAGCTGAAGCTTTCTTT; CDR3: CASSRDSRAEAFF
size: NA; V: TRBV19; J: TRBJ1-4; D: NA; DNA: TGTGCCAGTAGTATAAGACAGGCAACTAATGAAAAACTGTTTTTT; CDR3: CASSIRQATNEKLFF
size: NA; V: TRBV11-2; J: TRBJ1-1; D: NA; DNA: TGTGCCAGCAGCTTAGGAGGGAACACTGAAGCTTTCTTT; CDR3: CASSLGGNTEAFF
size: NA; V: TRBV9; J: TRBJ2-3; D: TRBD2; DNA: TGTGCCAGCAGCGTAGCGGCGGGGGGCAATACGCAGTATTTT; CDR3: CASSVAAGGNTQYF
size: NA; V: TRBV5-1; J: TRBJ2-5; D: TRBD2; DNA: TGCGCCAGCAGCTTGCGGATTACGGGGGGAGGCCAAGAGACCCAGTACTTC; CDR3: CASSLRITGGGQETQYF
size: NA; V: TRBV19; J: TRBJ2-1; D: TRBD2; DNA: TGTGCCAGTAGTACGGGACTAGCGGGCCACAATGAGCAGTTCTTC; CDR3: CASSTGLAGHNEQFF
size: NA; V: TRBV5-1; J: TRBJ2-5; D: NA; DNA: TGCGCCAGCAGAGACGGAGAAGAGACCCAGTACTTC; CDR3: CASRDGEETQYF
size: NA; V: TRBV5-4; J: TRBJ2-1; D: NA; DNA: TGTGCCAGCAGCTCGGGGGACTTCTACAATGAGCAGTTCTTC; CDR3: CASSSGDFYNEQFF
size: NA; V: TRBV4-1; J: TRBJ2-7; D: NA; DNA: TGCGCCAGCAGCCAACTTAGCGGCCGGGAGCAGTACTTC; CDR3: CASSQLSGREQYF
size: NA; V: TRBV5-1; J: TRBJ1-4; D: NA; DNA: TGCGCCAGCAGCTTGGAAGCGGGGGCGGCAACTAATGAAAAACTGTTTTTT; CDR3: CASSLEAGAATNEKLFF
size: NA; V: TRBV5-1; J: TRBJ1-1; D: NA; DNA: TGCGCCAGCAGCTTGGATGGTCGGCAGGGGAACACTGAAGCTTTCTTT; CDR3: CASSLDGRQGNTEAFF
size: NA; V: TRBV5-4; J: TRBJ2-7; D: TRBD2; DNA: TGTGCCAGCAGCCGGGGGGCGGGGGGGCCCGAGCCGTACTTC; CDR3: CASSRGAGGPEPYF
size: NA; V: TRBV7-6; J: TRBJ2-2; D: TRBD1; DNA: TGTGCCAGCAGCCCGTTCCCCAGGGGGCGGACCGGGGAGCTGTTTTTT; CDR3: CASSPFPRGRTGELFF
size: once; V: TRBV25-1; J: TRBJ1-4; D: NA; DNA: TGTGCCAGCAGTGTATCAGGGTCAAAACTGTTTTTT; CDR3: CASSVSGSKLFF
size: once; V: TRBV11-2; J: TRBJ1-1; D: NA; DNA: TGTGCCAGCAGCTGGGGGGACACTGAAGCTTTCTTT; CDR3: CASSWGDTEAFF
size: NA; V: TRBV7-3; J: TRBJ1-2; D: TRBD1; DNA: TGTGCCAGCAGCACGACAGGGAACTATGGCTACACCTTC; CDR3: CASSTTGNYGYTF
size: NA; V: TRBV7-6; J: TRBJ1-6; D: NA; DNA: TGTGCCAGCAGCTTAGCCCCTCCAACGAGCTCCTATAATTCACCCCTCCACTTT; CDR3: CASSLAPPTSSYNSPLHF
size: few; V: TRBV7-9; J: TRBJ2-7; D: NA; DNA: TGTGCCAGCAGCTTAACTTTCTCCTACGAGCAGTACTTC; CDR3: CASSLTFSYEQYF
size: NA; V: TRBV28; J: TRBJ1-5; D: NA; DNA: TGTGCCAGTAAGCCGACAGGCAAATTCTTCAGGGGTCAGCCCCAGCATTTT; CDR3: CASKPTGKFFRGQPQHF
size: NA; V: TRBV6-6; J: TRBJ1-3; D: NA; DNA: TGTGCCAGCAGGCAGGACAGTTCTGGAAACACCATATATTTT; CDR3: CASRQDSSGNTIYF
size: once; V: TRBV7-6; J: TRBJ1-4; D: NA; DNA: TGTGCCAGCAGCCTTAATGAAAAACTGTTTTTT; CDR3: CASSLNEKLFF
size: NA; V: TRBV10-2; J: TRBJ2-7; D: NA; DNA: TGCGCCAGCAGTGAGTCGACTGGCAGCTACGAGCAGTACTTC; CDR3: CASSESTGSYEQYF
size: NA; V: TRBV18; J: TRBJ1-1; D: TRBD1; DNA: TGTGCCAGCTCACCAAGCCGGGACAGGGGTGGTGAAGCTTTCTTT; CDR3: CASSPSRDRGGEAFF
size: NA; V: TRBV7-9; J: TRBJ2-7; D: NA; DNA: TGTGCCAGCAGATACAGGGAATACGAGCAGTACTTC; CDR3: CASRYREYEQYF
size: NA; V: TRBV19; J: TRBJ1-4; D: NA; DNA: TGTGCCAGTGCACAGGCTAATGAAAAACTGTTTTTT; CDR3: CASAQANEKLFF
size: few; V: TRBV4-2; J: TRBJ2-2; D: TRBD2; DNA: TGTGCCAGCAGCCGACCGAGGGAGGGCGGGGACACCGGGGAGCTGTTTTTT; CDR3: CASSRPREGGDTGELFF
size: NA; V: TRBV5-4; J: TRBJ2-4; D: NA; DNA: TGTGCCAGCAGCGAACAGGGCGGCAAAAACATTCAGTACTTC; CDR3: CASSEQGGKNIQYF
size: NA; V: TRBV19; J: TRBJ2-7; D: NA; DNA: TGTGCCAGTAGTTCACAGGGTTCCTACGAGCAGTACTTC; CDR3: CASSSQGSYEQYF
size: NA; V: TRBV6-5; J: TRBJ1-6; D: TRBD1; DNA: TGTGCCAGCAATACCGGGACAGGGGTTTCACCCCTCCACTTT; CDR3: CASNTGTGVSPLHF
size: NA; V: TRBV6-5; J: TRBJ1-4; D: NA; DNA: TGTGCCAGCACCCCAGGCCCTAATGAAAAACTGTTTTTT; CDR3: CASTPGPNEKLFF
size: NA; V: TRBV2; J: TRBJ1-1; D: NA; DNA: TGTGCCAGCAGTGAATACGGTGAAGCTTTCTTT; CDR3: CASSEYGEAFF
size: NA; V: TRBV10-3; J: TRBJ1-2; D: TRBD1; DNA: TGTGCCATCAGCCTGGACAGGGCTTCCTATGGCTACACCTTC; CDR3: CAISLDRASYGYTF
size: NA; V: TRBV5-1; J: TRBJ2-7; D: NA; DNA: TGCGCCAGCAGCTTCGCCGGGTCCTACGAGCAGTACTTC; CDR3: CASSFAGSYEQYF
size: NA; V: TRBV4-3; J: TRBJ2-3; D: NA; DNA: TGCGCCAGCAGCCAAGGAGAAGGGAGGGATACGCAGTATTTT; CDR3: CASSQGEGRDTQYF
size: NA; V: TRBV5-4; J: TRBJ1-6; D: NA; DNA: TGTGCCAGCAGGGAGGACAGTTACAATTCACCCCTCCACTTT; CDR3: CASREDSYNSPLHF
size: NA; V: TRBV4-1; J: TRBJ2-7; D: TRBD1; DNA: TGCGCCAGCAGCCCAGGGACAGTATCATCCTACGAGCAGTACTTC; CDR3: CASSPGTVSSYEQYF
size: NA; V: TRBV6-6; J: TRBJ1-5; D: TRBD1; DNA: TGTGCCAGCAGTTACGGGACAGGGGCCGACAATCAGCCCCAGCATTTT; CDR3: CASSYGTGADNQPQHF
size: NA; V: TRBV6-1; J: TRBJ2-3; D: TRBD2; DNA: TGTGCCAGCAGACTAGCGGGAGGCACAGATACGCAGTATTTT; CDR3: CASRLAGGTDTQYF
size: NA; V: TRBV5-1; J: TRBJ1-1; D: NA; DNA: TGCGCCAGCAGCAGAGGCTCCGGGGGGCAAGGGGGGAACACTGAAGCTTTCTTT; CDR3: CASSRGSGGQGGNTEAFF
size: NA; V: TRBV5-4; J: TRBJ2-2; D: NA; DNA: TGTGCCAGCAGCTTGGGGAGCGGGGAGCTGTTTTTT; CDR3: CASSLGSGELFF
size: few; V: TRBV11-2; J: TRBJ2-1; D: TRBD2; DNA: TGTGCCAGCAGCTTAGGCGCGGAGCGGGGGGGCTTGCCGCAGTTCTTC; CDR3: CASSLGAERGGLPQFF
size: NA; V: TRBV18; J: TRBJ2-5; D: NA; DNA: TGTGCCAGCTCACCAGGCAGCTCGGGAGAGACCCAGTACTTC; CDR3: CASSPGSSGETQYF
size: NA; V: TRBV7-9; J: TRBJ2-5; D: NA; DNA: TGTGCCAGCAGCTCAGCGACAGGAAAGGAAGAGACCCAGTACTTC; CDR3: CASSSATGKEETQYF
size: NA; V: TRBV11-2; J: TRBJ1-3; D: NA; DNA: TGTGCCAGCAGCTTAGTTGGGGCAGGGACTGGAAACACCATATATTTT; CDR3: CASSLVGAGTGNTIYF
size: NA; V: TRBV19; J: TRBJ2-5; D: TRBD2; DNA: TGTGCCAGTAGTATCCGCGGGGGGGCCCTGGCGGAGACCCAGTACTTC; CDR3: CASSIRGGALAETQYF
size: few; V: TRBV7-2; J: TRBJ1-4; D: NA; DNA: TGTGCCAGCAGCAATACAGGCGGAAAACTGTTTTTT; CDR3: CASSNTGGKLFF